This entry lists 4 T cell receptor beta chains sequenced from one sample in a study of shared T cell receptors in the human thymus. Profiling relied on immunoSEQ multiplex PCR, and the TCRdb table lists in-frame clones only, not all of them. Of about 610,000 clones detected, roughly 90% appear once; the ten largest clones hold 0.0095% to 0.012%. The same specimen was also included in a second study, on human thymus T cells.

Sequencing was carried out using thymocytes. All receptors come from a boy under two years old with a congenital heart defect.

This chain links TRBV2 with TRBJ2-5; 13 bases line up with TRBD2. Germline V gene lookup returns CDR1 SNHLY and CDR2 FYNNEI. V was clipped by 4 bases and J by 4 bases; unmatched bases: 3. There are 15 residues in the CDR3. CDR3 region: CASSGTSGRRETQYF. The CDR3 bases are TGTGCCAGCAGTGGGACTAGCGGGAGACGAGAGACCCAGTACTTC.

This chain joins TRBV27 and TRBJ1-4; 9 nucleotides line up with TRBD1. After removal of 6 bases from V and 6 bases from J, the junction contained 11 bases not matched to a gene. Germline V gene data show CDR1 as MNHEY and CDR2 as SMNVEV (reference sequence). The CDR3 is 16 amino acids. CDR3 in DNA: TGTGCCAGCAGGGAGGGACAGGGAGACGGGGATGAAAAACTGTTTTTT. Translation: CASREGQGDGDEKLFF. Supplemented by reference TRBV27 and TRBJ1-4, the full variable domain reads EAQVTQNPRYLITVTGKKLTVTCSQNMNHEYMSWYRQDPGLGLRQIYYSMNVEVTDKGDVPEGYKVSRKEKRNFPLILESPSPNQTSLYFCASREGQGDGDEKLFFGSGTQLSVL.

This chain connects TRBV5-1 to TRBJ2-3; TRBD2 agrees at 8 bases. Trimming removed 2 bases from V and 0 bases from J; junction bases left unmatched: 8. CDR3 length: 17 amino acids. Per the germline V gene, CDR1 is SGHRS and CDR2 is YFSETQ. The CDR3 spells CASSFGLAGWSTDTQYF. DNA for the CDR3: TGCGCCAGCAGCTTTGGCCTAGCGGGCTGGAGCACAGATACGCAGTATTTT. The full variable domain, in which reference TRBV5-1 and TRBJ2-3 provide the parts outside the CDR3, is KAGVTQTPRYLIKTRGQQVTLSCSPISGHRSVSWYQQTPGQGLQFLFEYFSETQRNKGNFPGRFSGRQFSNSRSEMNVSTLELGDSALYLCASSFGLAGWSTDTQYFGPGTRLTVL.

The sample holds a few counts of this clone. This chain joins TRBV29-1 and TRBJ2-7, with D perhaps TRBD1 (5 bases). Germline CDR1 and CDR2: SQVTM and ANQGSEA. V was cut by 3 bases and J by 5 bases, with 11 bases left in between. This CDR3 spans 12 amino acids. As DNA, the CDR3 is TGCAGCGTTGATATGGGGCACAACGAGCAGTACTTC. This codes for CSVDMGHNEQYF.